Sequencing of this TCR beta chain was carried out in a study of T-cell reconstitution after alpha-beta-depleted transplantation in children. A library of TCRbeta sequences, prepared with unique molecular identifiers, was generated. TCRdb reprocessed the PCR reads with MiXCR, giving one entry per CDR3 protein. The sample yields 640,000 or so distinct CDR3 sequences, roughly 15% seen once. V was pared by 7 bases and J by 2 bases, with 11 bases between. CDR1 is LGHNT and CDR2 is FRNRAP in the germline V gene. This CDR3 has 13 residues. This chain connects TRBV12-5 to TRBJ1-1; D ambiguous. This receptor was identified in a human donor who donated a stem cell graft to a child with acute myeloid leukemia. This specimen consisted of PBMCs from the stem cell graft donor, obtained from the stem cell graft. The CDR3 bases are TGTGCTAGTGCCTCCCTACCTAACACTGAAGCTTTCTTT. This gives the protein CASASLPNTEAFF. The full variable domain, completed using reference TRBV12-5 and TRBJ1-1, is DARVTQTPRHKVTEMGQEVTMRCQPILGHNTVFWYRQTMMQGLELLAYFRNRAPLDDSGMPKDRFSAEMPDATLATLKIQPSEPRDSAVYFCASASLPNTEAFFGQGTRLTVV.